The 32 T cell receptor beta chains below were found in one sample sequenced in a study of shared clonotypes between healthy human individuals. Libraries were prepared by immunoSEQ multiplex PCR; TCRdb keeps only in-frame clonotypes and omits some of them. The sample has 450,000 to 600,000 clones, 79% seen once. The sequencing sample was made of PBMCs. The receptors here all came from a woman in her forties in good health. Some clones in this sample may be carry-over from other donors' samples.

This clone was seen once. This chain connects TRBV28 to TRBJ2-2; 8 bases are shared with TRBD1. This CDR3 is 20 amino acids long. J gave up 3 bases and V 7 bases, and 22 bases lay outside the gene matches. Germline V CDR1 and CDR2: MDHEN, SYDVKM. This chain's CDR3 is CASTTFPGGPLTRDTGELFF. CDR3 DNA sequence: TGTGCCAGCACCACTTTCCCAGGGGGCCCCCTAACCCGGGACACCGGGGAGCTGTTTTTT.

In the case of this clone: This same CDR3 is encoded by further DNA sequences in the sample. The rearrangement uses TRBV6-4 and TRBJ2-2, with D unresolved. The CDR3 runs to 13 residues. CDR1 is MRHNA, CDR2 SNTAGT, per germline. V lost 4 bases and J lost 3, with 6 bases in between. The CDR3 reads CASSAGDTGELFF. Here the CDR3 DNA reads TGTGCCAGCAGTGCCGGTGACACCGGGGAGCTGTTTTTT.

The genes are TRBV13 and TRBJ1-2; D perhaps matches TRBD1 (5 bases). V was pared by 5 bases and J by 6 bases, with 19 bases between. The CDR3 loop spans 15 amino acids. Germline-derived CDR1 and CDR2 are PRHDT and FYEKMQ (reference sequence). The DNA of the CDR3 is TGTGCCAGCAGCAGGCGGGCAGGACAAAATGATGGCTACACCTTC. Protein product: CASSRRAGQNDGYTF. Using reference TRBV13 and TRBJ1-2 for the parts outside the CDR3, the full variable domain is AAGVIQSPRHLIKEKRETATLKCYPIPRHDTVYWYQQGPGQDPQFLISFYEKMQSDKGSIPDRFSAQQFSDYHSELNMSSLELGDSALYFCASSRRAGQNDGYTFGSGTRLTVV.

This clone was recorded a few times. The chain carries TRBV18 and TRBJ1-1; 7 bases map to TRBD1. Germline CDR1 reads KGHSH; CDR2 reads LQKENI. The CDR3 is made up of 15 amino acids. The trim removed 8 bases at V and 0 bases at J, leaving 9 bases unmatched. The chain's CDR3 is CASQSGQAMNTEAFF. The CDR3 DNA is TGTGCCAGCCAATCAGGACAGGCTATGAACACTGAAGCTTTCTTT.

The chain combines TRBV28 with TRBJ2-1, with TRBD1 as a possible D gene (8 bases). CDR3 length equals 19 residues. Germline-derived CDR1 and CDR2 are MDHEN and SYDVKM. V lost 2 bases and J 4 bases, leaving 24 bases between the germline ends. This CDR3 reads CASSLGAGGTGRGYNEQFF. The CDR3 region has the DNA TGTGCCAGCAGTTTAGGGGCAGGGGGCACGGGGAGGGGTTACAATGAGCAGTTCTTC.

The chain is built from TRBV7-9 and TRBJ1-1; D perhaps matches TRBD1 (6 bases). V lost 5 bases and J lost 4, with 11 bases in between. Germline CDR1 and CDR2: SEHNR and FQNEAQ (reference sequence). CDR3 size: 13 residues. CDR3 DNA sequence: TGTGCCAGCAGCGCACAGGGCGGCACTGAAGCTTTCTTT. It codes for CASSAQGGTEAFF.

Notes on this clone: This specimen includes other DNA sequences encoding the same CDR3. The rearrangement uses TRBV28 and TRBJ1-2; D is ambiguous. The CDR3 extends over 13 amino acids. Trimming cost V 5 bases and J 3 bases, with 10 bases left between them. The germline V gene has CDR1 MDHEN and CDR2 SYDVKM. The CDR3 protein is CASSLWGDYGYTF. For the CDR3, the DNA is TGTGCCAGCAGTCTTTGGGGAGACTATGGCTACACCTTC.

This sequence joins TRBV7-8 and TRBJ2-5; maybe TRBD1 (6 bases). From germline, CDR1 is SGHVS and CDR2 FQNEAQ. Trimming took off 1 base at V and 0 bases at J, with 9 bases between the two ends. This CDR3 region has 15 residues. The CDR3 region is CASSLDRANQETQYF. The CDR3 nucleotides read TGTGCCAGCAGCTTAGACAGGGCAAACCAAGAGACCCAGTACTTC.

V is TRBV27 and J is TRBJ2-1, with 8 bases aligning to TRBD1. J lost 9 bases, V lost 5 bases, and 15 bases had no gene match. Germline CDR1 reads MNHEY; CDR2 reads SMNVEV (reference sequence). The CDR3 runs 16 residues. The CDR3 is CASSRDTGGSYGEQFF. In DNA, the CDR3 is TGTGCCAGCAGTAGGGATACAGGGGGGAGTTATGGTGAGCAGTTCTTC.

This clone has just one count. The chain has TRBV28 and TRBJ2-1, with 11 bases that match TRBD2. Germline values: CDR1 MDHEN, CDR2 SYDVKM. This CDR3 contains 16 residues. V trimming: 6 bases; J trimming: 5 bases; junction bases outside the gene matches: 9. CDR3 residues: CASSLLSGRANNEQFF. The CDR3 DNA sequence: TGTGCCAGCAGCCTCCTTAGCGGGAGGGCCAACAATGAGCAGTTCTTC.

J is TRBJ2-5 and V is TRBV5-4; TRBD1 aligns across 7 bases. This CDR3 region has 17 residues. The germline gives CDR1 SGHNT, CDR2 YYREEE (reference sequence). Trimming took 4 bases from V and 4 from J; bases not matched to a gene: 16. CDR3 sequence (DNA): TGTGCCAGCAGCCCTCCCATGGACAGGTGGGGGCCAGAGACCCAGTACTTC. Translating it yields CASSPPMDRWGPETQYF.

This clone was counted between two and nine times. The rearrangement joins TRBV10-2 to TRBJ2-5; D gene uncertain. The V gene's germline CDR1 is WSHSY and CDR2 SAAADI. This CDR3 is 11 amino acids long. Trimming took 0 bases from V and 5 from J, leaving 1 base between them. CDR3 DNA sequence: TGCGCCAGCAGTGAGTCGGAGACCCAGTACTTC. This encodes CASSESETQYF.

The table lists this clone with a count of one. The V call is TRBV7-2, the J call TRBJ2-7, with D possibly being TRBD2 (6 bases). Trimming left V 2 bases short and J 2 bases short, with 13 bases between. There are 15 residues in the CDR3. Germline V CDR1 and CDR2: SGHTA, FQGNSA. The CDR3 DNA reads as TGTGCCAGCAGCTTATCGAATAGCGGACCCTACGAGCAGTACTTC. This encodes CASSLSNSGPYEQYF.

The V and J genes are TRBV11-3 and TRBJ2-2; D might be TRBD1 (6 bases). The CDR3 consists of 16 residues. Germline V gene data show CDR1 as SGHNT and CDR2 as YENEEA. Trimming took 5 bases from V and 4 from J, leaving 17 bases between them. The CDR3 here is CASSPGQGHRTGELFF. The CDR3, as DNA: TGTGCCAGCAGCCCCGGCCAGGGGCATCGCACCGGGGAGCTGTTTTTT.

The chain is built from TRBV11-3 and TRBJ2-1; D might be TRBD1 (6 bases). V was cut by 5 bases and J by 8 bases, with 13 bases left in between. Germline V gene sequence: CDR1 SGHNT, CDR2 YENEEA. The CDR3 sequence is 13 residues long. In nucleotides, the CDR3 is TGTGCCAGCAGCCCAGGGGTATCGGATGAGCAGTTCTTC. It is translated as CASSPGVSDEQFF.

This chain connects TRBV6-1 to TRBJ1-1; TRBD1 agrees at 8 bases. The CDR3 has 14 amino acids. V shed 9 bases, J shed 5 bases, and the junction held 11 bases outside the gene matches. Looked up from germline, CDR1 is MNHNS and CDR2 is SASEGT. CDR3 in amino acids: CASSYDRGDTEAFF. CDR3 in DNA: TGTGCCAGTTCCTACGACAGGGGAGATACTGAAGCTTTCTTT.

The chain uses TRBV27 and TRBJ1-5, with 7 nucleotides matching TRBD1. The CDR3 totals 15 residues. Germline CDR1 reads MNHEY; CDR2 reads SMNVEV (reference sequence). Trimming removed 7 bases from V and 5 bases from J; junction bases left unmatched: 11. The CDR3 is CASNFLGGPDQPQHF. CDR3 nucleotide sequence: TGTGCCAGCAATTTTTTAGGGGGCCCAGATCAGCCCCAGCATTTT.

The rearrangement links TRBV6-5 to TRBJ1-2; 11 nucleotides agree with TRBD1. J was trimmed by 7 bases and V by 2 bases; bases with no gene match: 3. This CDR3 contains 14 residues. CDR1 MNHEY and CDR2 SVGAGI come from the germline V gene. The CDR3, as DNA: TGTGCCAGCAGTTACGGACAGGGGGCCTCTGGCTACACCTTC. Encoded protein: CASSYGQGASGYTF.

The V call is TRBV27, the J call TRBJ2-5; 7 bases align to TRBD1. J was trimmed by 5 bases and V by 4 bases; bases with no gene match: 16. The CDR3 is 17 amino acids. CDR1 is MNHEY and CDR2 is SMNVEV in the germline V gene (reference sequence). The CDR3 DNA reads TGTGCCAGCAGTTCCAAATACGACCCGGGACAGCGGGAGACCCAGTACTTC. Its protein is CASSSKYDPGQRETQYF.

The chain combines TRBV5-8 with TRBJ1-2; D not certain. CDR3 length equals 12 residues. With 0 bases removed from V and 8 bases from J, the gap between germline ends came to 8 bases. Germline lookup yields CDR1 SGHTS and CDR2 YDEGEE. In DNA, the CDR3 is TGTGCCAGCAGCTTGGTTCTAGGGGGCTACACCTTC. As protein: CASSLVLGGYTF.

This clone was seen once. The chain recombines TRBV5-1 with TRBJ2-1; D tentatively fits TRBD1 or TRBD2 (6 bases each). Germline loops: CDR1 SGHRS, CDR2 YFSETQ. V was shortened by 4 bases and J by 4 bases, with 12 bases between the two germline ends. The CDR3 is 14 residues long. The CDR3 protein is CASSGGTIYNEQFF. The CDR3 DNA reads TGCGCCAGCAGCGGGGGGACAATTTACAATGAGCAGTTCTTC.

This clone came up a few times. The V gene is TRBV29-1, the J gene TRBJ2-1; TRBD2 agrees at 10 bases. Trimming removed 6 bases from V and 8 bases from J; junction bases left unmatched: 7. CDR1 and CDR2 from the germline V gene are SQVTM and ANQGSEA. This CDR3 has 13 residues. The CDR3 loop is CSVGPSGSDEQFF. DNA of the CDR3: TGCAGCGTCGGCCCTAGCGGGAGCGATGAGCAGTTCTTC.

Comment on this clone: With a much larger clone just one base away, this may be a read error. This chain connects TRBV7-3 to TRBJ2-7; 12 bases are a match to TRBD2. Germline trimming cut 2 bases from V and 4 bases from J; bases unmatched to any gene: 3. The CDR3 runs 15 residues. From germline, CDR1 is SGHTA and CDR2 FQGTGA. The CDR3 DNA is TGTGCCAGCAGCTTACTAGCGGGAGGGCCGTACGAGCAGTACTTC. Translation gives CASSLLAGGPYEQYF.

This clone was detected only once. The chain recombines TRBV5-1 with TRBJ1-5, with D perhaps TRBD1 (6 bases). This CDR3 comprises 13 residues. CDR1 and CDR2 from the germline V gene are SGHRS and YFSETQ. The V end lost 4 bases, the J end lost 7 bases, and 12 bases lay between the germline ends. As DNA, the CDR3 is TGCGCCAGCAGCCTCTACGGGACACAGCCCCAGCATTTT. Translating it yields CASSLYGTQPQHF. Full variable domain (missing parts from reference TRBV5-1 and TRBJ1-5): KAGVTQTPRYLIKTRGQQVTLSCSPISGHRSVSWYQQTPGQGLQFLFEYFSETQRNKGNFPGRFSGRQFSNSRSEMNVSTLELGDSALYLCASSLYGTQPQHFGDGTRLSIL.

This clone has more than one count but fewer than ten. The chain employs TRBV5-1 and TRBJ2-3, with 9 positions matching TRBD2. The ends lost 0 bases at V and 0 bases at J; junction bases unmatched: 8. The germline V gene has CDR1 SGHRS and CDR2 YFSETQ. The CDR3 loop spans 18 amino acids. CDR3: CASSLGASGTASTDTQYF. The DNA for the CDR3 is TGCGCCAGCAGCTTGGGAGCTAGCGGGACCGCTAGCACAGATACGCAGTATTTT. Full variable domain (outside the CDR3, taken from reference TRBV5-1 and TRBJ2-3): KAGVTQTPRYLIKTRGQQVTLSCSPISGHRSVSWYQQTPGQGLQFLFEYFSETQRNKGNFPGRFSGRQFSNSRSEMNVSTLELGDSALYLCASSLGASGTASTDTQYFGPGTRLTVL.

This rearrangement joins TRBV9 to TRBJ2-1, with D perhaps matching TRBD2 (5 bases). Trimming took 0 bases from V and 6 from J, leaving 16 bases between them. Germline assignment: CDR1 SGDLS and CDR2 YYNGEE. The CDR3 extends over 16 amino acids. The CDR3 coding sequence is TGTGCCAGCAGCGTAGCTGGGTTCTCGGGGAGCAATGAGCAGTTCTTC. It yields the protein CASSVAGFSGSNEQFF.

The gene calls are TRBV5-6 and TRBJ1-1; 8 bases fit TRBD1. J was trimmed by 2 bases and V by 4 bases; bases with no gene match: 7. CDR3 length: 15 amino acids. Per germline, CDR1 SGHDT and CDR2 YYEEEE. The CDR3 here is CASSLHGQGNTEAFF. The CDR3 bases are TGTGCCAGCAGCCTTCACGGACAGGGCAACACTGAAGCTTTCTTT.

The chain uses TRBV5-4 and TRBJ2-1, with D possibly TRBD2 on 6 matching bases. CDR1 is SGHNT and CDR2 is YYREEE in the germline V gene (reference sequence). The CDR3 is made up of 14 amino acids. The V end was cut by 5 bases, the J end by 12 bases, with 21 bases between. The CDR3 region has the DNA TGTGCCAGCAGGACCGGGACTGGCCCCGCTGCGCAGTTCTTC. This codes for CASRTGTGPAAQFF.

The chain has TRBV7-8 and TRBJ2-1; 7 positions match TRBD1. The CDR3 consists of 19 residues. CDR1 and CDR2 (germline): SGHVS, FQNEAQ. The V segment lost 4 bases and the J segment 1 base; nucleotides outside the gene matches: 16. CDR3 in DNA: TGTGCCAGCAGCTCCCCCGCTAAGGACAGGTCCTATTCCTACAATGAGCAGTTCTTC. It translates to CASSSPAKDRSYSYNEQFF.

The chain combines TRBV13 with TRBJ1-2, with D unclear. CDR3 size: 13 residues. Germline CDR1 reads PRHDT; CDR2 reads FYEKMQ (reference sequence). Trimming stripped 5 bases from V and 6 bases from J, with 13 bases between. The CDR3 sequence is CASSPPRVNGYTF. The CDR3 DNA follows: TGTGCCAGCAGCCCCCCGAGGGTTAATGGCTACACCTTC.

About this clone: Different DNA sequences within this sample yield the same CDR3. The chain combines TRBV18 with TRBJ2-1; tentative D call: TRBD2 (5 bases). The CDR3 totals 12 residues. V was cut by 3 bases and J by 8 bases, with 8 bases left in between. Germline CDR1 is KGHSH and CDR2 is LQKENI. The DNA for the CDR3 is TGTGCCAGCTCACCCTCCGGGGATGAGCAGTTCTTC. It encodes CASSPSGDEQFF.

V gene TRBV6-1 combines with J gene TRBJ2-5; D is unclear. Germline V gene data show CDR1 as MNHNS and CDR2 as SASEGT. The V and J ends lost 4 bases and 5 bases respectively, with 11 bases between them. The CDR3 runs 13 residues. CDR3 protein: CASSVSLGETQYF. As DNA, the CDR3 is TGTGCCAGCAGTGTATCCCTGGGGGAGACCCAGTACTTC.